This TCR beta chain was retrieved from a study of blood T cell repertoires in COVID-19. Across the whole study: The analysed material was cDNA or gDNA that came from T cells, B-cell-depleted T cells, or PBMCs.

Germline assignment: CDR1 LNHDA and CDR2 SQIVND (reference sequence). The length of the CDR3 is 13 residues. V dropped 6 bases and J dropped 7 bases, with 16 bases sitting between them. Original analysis: Estimates of nucleated cell counts were drawn from the amplification of reference gene primers. Profiling relied on immunoSEQ multiplex PCR, and the TCRdb table lists in-frame clones only, not all of them. That table furnishes V, J and clone size, whereas the DNA furnished D and trimming. The data show 250,000 or so clones, about 90% seen once. Sequenced material: peripheral blood. The chain combines TRBV19 with TRBJ2-7; maybe TRBD2 (6 bases). This sequence was found in a man in his fifties or sixties with acute or convalescent COVID-19. In DNA, the CDR3 is TGTGCCAGTAGGGGACCCGGGGGATCGGAGCAGTACTTC. This encodes CASRGPGGSEQYF.